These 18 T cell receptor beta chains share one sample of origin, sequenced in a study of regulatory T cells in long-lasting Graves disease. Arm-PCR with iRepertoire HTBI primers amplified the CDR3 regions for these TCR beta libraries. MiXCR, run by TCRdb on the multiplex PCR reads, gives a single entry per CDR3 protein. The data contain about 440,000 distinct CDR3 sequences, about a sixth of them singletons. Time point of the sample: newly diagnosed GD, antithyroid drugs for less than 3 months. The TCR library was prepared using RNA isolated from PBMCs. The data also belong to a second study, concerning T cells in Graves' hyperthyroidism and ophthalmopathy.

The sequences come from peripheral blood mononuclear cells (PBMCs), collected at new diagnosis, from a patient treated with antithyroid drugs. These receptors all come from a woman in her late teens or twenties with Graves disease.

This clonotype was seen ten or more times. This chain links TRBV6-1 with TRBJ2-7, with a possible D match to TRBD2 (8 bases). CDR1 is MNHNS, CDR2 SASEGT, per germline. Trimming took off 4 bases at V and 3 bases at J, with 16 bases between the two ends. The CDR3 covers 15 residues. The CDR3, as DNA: TGTGCCAGCAGTGGAGATAGCGGGACAGTCTACGAGCAGTACTTC. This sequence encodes CASSGDSGTVYEQYF.

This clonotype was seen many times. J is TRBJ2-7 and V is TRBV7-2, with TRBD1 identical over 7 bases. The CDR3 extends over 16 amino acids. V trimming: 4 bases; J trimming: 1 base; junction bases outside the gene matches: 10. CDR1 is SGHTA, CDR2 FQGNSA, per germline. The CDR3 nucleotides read TGTGCCAGCAGCTACTCTCTCGCAGGGGGATCCTACGAGCAGTACTTC. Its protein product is CASSYSLAGGSYEQYF.

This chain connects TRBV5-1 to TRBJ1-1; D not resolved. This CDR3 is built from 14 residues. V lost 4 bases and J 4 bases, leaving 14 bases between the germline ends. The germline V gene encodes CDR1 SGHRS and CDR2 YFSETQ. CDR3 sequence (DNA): TGCGCCAGCAGCCCTAGCCGGCGAAGCACTGAAGCTTTCTTT. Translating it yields CASSPSRRSTEAFF.

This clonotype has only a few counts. The CDR3 is CASTTEETQYF. The CDR3 nucleotides are TGTGCCAGTACGACGGAAGAGACCCAGTACTTC. This sequence joins TRBV6-1 and TRBJ2-5; D unclear. CDR3 size: 11 residues. Trimming removed 9 bases from V and 3 bases from J, with 8 bases in between. In germline, CDR1 is MNHNS, CDR2 SASEGT.

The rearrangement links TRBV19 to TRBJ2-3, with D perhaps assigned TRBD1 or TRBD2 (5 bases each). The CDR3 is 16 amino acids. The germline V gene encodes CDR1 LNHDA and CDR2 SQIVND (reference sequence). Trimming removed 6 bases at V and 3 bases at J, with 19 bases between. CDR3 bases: TGTGCCAGTAGAAACAAGCTGGGGGTTGGAACAGATACGCAGTATTTT. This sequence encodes CASRNKLGVGTDTQYF.

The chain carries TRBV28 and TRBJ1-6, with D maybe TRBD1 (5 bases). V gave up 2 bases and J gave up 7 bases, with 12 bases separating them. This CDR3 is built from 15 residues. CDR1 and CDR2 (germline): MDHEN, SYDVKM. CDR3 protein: CASSLEGLLNSPLHF. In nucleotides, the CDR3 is TGTGCCAGCAGTTTAGAGGGGTTGTTAAATTCACCCCTCCACTTT.

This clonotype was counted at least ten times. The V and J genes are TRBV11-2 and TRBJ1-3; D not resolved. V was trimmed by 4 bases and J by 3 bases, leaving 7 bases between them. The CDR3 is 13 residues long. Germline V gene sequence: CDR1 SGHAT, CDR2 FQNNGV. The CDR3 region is CASSSNRGNTIYF. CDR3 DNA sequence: TGTGCCAGCAGCTCCAACCGTGGAAACACCATATATTTT.

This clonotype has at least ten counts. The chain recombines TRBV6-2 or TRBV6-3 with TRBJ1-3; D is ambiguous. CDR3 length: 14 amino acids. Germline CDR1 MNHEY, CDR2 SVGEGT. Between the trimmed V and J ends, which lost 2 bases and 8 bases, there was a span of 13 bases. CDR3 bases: TGTGCCAGCAGTTACAGCGCCGTCGGAGACACCATATATTTT. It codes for CASSYSAVGDTIYF.

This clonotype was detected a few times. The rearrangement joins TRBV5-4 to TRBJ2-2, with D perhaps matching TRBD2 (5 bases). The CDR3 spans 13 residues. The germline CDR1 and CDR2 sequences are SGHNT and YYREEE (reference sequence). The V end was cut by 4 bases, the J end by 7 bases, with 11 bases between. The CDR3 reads CASSRERIGELFF. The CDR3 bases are TGTGCCAGCAGCAGGGAGAGGATCGGGGAGCTGTTTTTT.

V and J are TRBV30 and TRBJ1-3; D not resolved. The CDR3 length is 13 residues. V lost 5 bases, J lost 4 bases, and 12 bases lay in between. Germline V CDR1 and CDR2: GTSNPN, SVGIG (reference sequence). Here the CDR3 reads CAWDSSTGNTIYF. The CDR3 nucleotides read TGTGCCTGGGATTCCTCGACAGGAAACACCATATATTTT.

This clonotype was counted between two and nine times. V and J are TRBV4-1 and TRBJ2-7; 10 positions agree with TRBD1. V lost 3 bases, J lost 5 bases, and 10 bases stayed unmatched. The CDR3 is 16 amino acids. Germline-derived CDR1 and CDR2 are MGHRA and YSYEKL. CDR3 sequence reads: CASSQQQGQGSDEQYF. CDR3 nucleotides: TGCGCCAGCAGCCAGCAGCAGGGACAGGGGTCTGACGAGCAGTACTTC.

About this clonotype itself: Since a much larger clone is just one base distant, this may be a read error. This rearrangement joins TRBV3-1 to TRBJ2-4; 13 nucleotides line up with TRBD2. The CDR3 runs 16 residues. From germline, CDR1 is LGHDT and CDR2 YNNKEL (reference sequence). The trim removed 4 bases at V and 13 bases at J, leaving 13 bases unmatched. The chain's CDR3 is CASSPLLAGGPDEQYF. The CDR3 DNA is TGTGCCAGCAGCCCTCTACTAGCGGGAGGGCCGGATGAGCAGTACTTC.

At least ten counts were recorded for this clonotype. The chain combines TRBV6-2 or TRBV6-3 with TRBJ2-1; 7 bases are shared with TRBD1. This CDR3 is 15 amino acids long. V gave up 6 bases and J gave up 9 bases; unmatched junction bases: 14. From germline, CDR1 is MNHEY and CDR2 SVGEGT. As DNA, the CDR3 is TGTGCCAGCAGCGCCGGACAGGTAGTAATAGGTGAGCAGTTCTTC. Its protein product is CASSAGQVVIGEQFF.

CDR3 protein: CASSLNAYQPQHF. DNA for the CDR3: TGTGCCAGCAGTTTAAATGCGTATCAGCCCCAGCATTTT. The chain is built from TRBV27 and TRBJ1-5, with D unresolved. V gave up 2 bases and J gave up 5 bases, with 7 bases separating them. This CDR3 is built from 13 residues. Germline CDR1 reads MNHEY; CDR2 reads SMNVEV (reference sequence).

CDR3 sequence reads: CASSSGQGAPGANVLTF. In DNA, the CDR3 is TGTGCCAGCAGTTCCGGACAGGGGGCGCCCGGGGCCAACGTCCTGACTTTC. The chain carries TRBV6-2 or TRBV6-3 and TRBJ2-6, with TRBD1 matching 11 bases. V trimming: 4 bases; J trimming: 4 bases; junction bases outside the gene matches: 6. CDR3 length: 17 residues. Germline V gene sequence: CDR1 MNHEY, CDR2 SVGEGT.

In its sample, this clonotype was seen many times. The CDR3 bases are TGTGCCAGCAGACCTTCCAGGGATCACTACGAGCAGTACTTC. Its translation: CASRPSRDHYEQYF. This sequence joins TRBV4-2 and TRBJ2-7; a weak D match, TRBD1 (5 bases). Trimming removed 6 bases at V and 3 bases at J, with 15 bases between. CDR3 length: 14 residues. Germline CDR1 is LGHNA and CDR2 is YNFKEQ.

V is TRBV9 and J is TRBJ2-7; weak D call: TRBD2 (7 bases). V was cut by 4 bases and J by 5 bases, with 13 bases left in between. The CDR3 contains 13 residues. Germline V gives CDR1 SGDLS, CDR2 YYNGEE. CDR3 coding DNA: TGTGCCAGCAGCTCGCGCGGGGGCCACGAGCAGTACTTC. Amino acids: CASSSRGGHEQYF.

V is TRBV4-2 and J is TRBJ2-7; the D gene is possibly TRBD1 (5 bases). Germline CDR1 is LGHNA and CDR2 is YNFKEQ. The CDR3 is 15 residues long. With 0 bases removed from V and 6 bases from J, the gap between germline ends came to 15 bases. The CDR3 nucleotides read TGTGCCAGCAGCCAAGATATGCCAGGGAAGGGCGAGCAGTACTTC. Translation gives CASSQDMPGKGEQYF.